These T cell receptor beta chains were read from a single sample in a study of T cells in Graves' hyperthyroidism and ophthalmopathy. A single record per CDR3 protein comes from TCRdb applying MiXCR to the multiplex PCR reads. The data show roughly 630,000 distinct CDR3 sequences, with 15% to 18% seen just once and roughly 6.6% held by the top ten. Sequences were obtained from blood. These receptors all stem from a woman aged 30 to 39 with Graves' hyperthyroidism. Both conserved end residues are part of each CDR3. The D gene is left open where the match is weak. Clone size appears in some rows only: once, few, many, or a class for an expanded clone.

few,TRBJ2-6,TRBV28,-,CASSLHGDGGANVLTF,TGTGCCAGCAGTTTGCACGGGGACGGGGGGGCCAACGTCCTGACTTTC
many,TRBJ2-2,TRBV12-3/TRBV12-4,-,CASTGSWNTGELFF,TGTGCCAGCACAGGGAGCTGGAACACCGGGGAGCTGTTTTTT
-,TRBJ2-5,TRBV18,-,CASSPEEWVVAQYF,TGTGCCAGCTCACCAGAGGAATGGGTTGTGGCCCAGTACTTC
few,TRBJ2-2,TRBV9,TRBD2,CASSAGLAGTGELFF,TGTGCCAGCAGCGCGGGACTAGCGGGAACCGGGGAGCTGTTTTTT
many,TRBJ2-1,TRBV20-1,-,CSAPSAGSNEQFF,TGCAGTGCACCGTCGGCAGGGAGTAATGAGCAGTTCTTC
-,TRBJ2-1,TRBV10-3,TRBD2,CAIRSGTSGINEQFF,TGTGCCATCAGGTCCGGGACTAGCGGGATCAATGAGCAGTTCTTC
many,TRBJ2-5,TRBV6-2/TRBV6-3,TRBD2,CASSYILSGRKQETQYF,TGTGCCAGCAGTTACATATTGAGCGGGAGGAAACAAGAGACCCAGTACTTC
many,TRBJ1-1,TRBV7-2,-,CASRPDTTVKHTEAFF,TGTGCCAGCAGACCTGACACTACCGTGAAACACACTGAAGCTTTCTTT
many,TRBJ2-5,TRBV20-1,TRBD1,CSAEGTGGPETQYF,TGCAGTGCTGAAGGGACAGGGGGCCCAGAGACCCAGTACTTC
many,TRBJ2-7,TRBV7-8,-,CASSLHPYEQYF,TGTGCCAGCAGCCTCCACCCCTACGAGCAGTACTTC
few,TRBJ2-1,TRBV9,-,CASTPGSGFAYNEQFF,TGTGCCAGCACTCCCGGGAGCGGGTTCGCTTACAATGAGCAGTTCTTC
-,TRBJ2-1,TRBV24-1,TRBD2,CATSQLAGVENEQFF,TGTGCCACCAGTCAACTAGCGGGAGTCGAGAATGAGCAGTTCTTC
few,TRBJ1-6,TRBV6-1,-,CASSKAPGGSYNSPLHF,TGTGCCAGCAGTAAAGCACCGGGGGGCTCCTATAATTCACCCCTCCACTTT
-,TRBJ2-4,TRBV14,-,CASSQRGSRNIQYF,TGTGCCAGCAGCCAACGAGGTAGCAGAAACATTCAGTACTTC
-,TRBJ1-1,TRBV10-3,-,CAISESFRNTEAFF,TGTGCCATCAGTGAGTCGTTCAGGAACACTGAAGCTTTCTTT
-,TRBJ2-7,TRBV27,TRBD2,CASSYSGTGGFHEQYF,TGTGCCAGCAGTTACTCCGGGACGGGGGGTTTCCACGAGCAGTACTTC
many,TRBJ2-3,TRBV27,TRBD2,CASSSGTSVSTDTQYF,TGTGCCAGCAGTTCCGGGACTAGCGTTAGCACAGATACGCAGTATTTT
many,TRBJ2-5,TRBV11-2,-,CASSPPRRQETQYF,TGTGCCAGCAGTCCCCCTCGCCGCCAAGAGACCCAGTACTTC
-,TRBJ2-5,TRBV29-1,-,CSVTPRPSDEETQYF,TGCAGCGTCACTCCTAGGCCGTCGGACGAAGAGACCCAGTACTTC
-,TRBJ1-2,TRBV12-3/TRBV12-4,-,CASSFVQVYGYTF,TGTGCCAGCAGTTTTGTTCAAGTTTATGGCTACACCTTC
-,TRBJ2-7,TRBV27,TRBD2,CASSSRAGLADSYEQYF,TGTGCCAGCAGTTCGAGGGCAGGACTAGCGGATTCCTACGAGCAGTACTTC
many,TRBJ2-2,TRBV3-1,-,CASSQTPGLTAGELFF,TGTGCCAGCAGCCAAACCCCGGGTCTCACAGCCGGGGAGCTGTTTTTT
few,TRBJ1-2,TRBV5-5,-,CASSLTGGLDYGYTF,TGTGCCAGCAGCCTAACCGGGGGCCTGGACTATGGCTACACCTTC
few,TRBJ2-4,TRBV19,TRBD1,CASSIGQGRDKNIQYF,TGTGCCAGTAGTATCGGACAGGGTCGGGACAAAAACATTCAGTACTTC
many,TRBJ2-3,TRBV3-1,TRBD1,CASSKRTGGTDTQYF,TGTGCCAGCAGCAAGAGGACAGGAGGAACAGATACGCAGTATTTT
many,TRBJ2-7,TRBV14,-,CASSHRDRFYEQYF,TGTGCCAGCAGCCACCGGGACCGGTTCTACGAGCAGTACTTC
few,TRBJ2-3,TRBV5-5,TRBD2,CASSLANRGGGTDTQYF,TGTGCCAGCAGCTTGGCCAATCGGGGGGGAGGCACAGATACGCAGTATTTT
many,TRBJ2-3,TRBV5-4,-,CASSHSLPDTQYF,TGTGCCAGCAGCCACTCCCTTCCGGATACGCAGTATTTT
many,TRBJ2-1,TRBV18,-,CASSPGLKDEQFF,TGTGCCAGCTCCCCGGGACTTAAGGATGAGCAGTTCTTC
many,TRBJ2-1,TRBV20-1,-,CSLGEGDRNEQFF,TGCAGCCTTGGGGAGGGGGATAGGAATGAGCAGTTCTTC
once,TRBJ2-3,TRBV3-1,TRBD2,CASSQGLAGRQDTQYF,TGTGCCAGCAGCCAAGGACTAGCGGGACGCCAGGATACGCAGTATTTT
-,TRBJ1-1,TRBV20-1,-,CSARSGGLDTEAFF,TGCAGTGCTAGGTCGGGAGGGTTGGACACTGAAGCTTTCTTT
many,TRBJ2-3,TRBV2,-,CARQVGDTQYF,TGTGCCAGGCAAGTTGGGGATACGCAGTATTTT
few,TRBJ2-5,TRBV20-1,-,CSAEDWETQYF,TGCAGTGCTGAAGACTGGGAGACCCAGTACTTC
-,TRBJ2-5,TRBV20-1,-,CSASSGGIGETQYF,TGCAGTGCTAGTTCTGGGGGTATCGGGGAGACCCAGTACTTC
many,TRBJ2-7,TRBV2,TRBD2,CATVVAGGRYEQYF,TGTGCCACCGTTGTAGCGGGAGGGCGTTACGAGCAGTACTTC
few,TRBJ2-7,TRBV5-1,TRBD2,CASSFAPSGYEQYF,TGCGCCAGCAGCTTCGCCCCTAGCGGGTACGAGCAGTACTTC
many,TRBJ2-4,TRBV29-1,-,CSVEEVLLGDGELAKNIQYF,TGCAGCGTTGAAGAAGTTCTGTTGGGGGATGGGGAACTAGCCAAAAACATTCAGTACTTC
few,TRBJ2-7,TRBV5-4,-,CASSPRQVLSEQYF,TGTGCCAGCAGCCCACGACAGGTTCTCAGCGAGCAGTACTTC
-,TRBJ2-1,TRBV7-9,-,CASSHKSGVPLTYNEQFF,TGTGCCAGCAGCCATAAATCAGGAGTCCCACTTACCTACAATGAGCAGTTCTTC
few,TRBJ2-5,TRBV6-5,TRBD1,CASSYTGTAQETQYF,TGTGCCAGCAGTTACACCGGGACAGCACAAGAGACCCAGTACTTC
many,TRBJ2-1,TRBV14,TRBD2,CASSLKTGAGGTHNEQFF,TGTGCCAGCAGCCTCAAGACGGGAGCGGGAGGCACCCACAATGAGCAGTTCTTC
-,TRBJ1-5,TRBV28,-,CASSFIITLNQPQHF,TGTGCCAGCAGTTTTATTATTACCCTAAATCAGCCCCAGCATTTT
many,TRBJ2-2,TRBV28,-,CASSPSGRELFF,TGTGCCAGCAGTCCCTCTGGCCGGGAGCTGTTTTTT
many,TRBJ2-7,TRBV30,-,CARDGSYEQYF,TGTGCCAGGGACGGATCCTACGAGCAGTACTTC
many,TRBJ2-7,TRBV24-1,-,CATSDRQKSDYEQYF,TGTGCCACCAGTGATAGGCAGAAGTCCGACTACGAGCAGTACTTC
many,TRBJ1-2,TRBV27,-,CASSLVYRAGEYGYTF,TGTGCCAGCAGTTTAGTGTATCGAGCAGGGGAGTATGGCTACACCTTC
-,TRBJ1-4,TRBV25-1,-,CASLDSLLGEKLFF,TGTGCCAGCCTAGACTCCCTCCTGGGGGAAAAACTGTTTTTT